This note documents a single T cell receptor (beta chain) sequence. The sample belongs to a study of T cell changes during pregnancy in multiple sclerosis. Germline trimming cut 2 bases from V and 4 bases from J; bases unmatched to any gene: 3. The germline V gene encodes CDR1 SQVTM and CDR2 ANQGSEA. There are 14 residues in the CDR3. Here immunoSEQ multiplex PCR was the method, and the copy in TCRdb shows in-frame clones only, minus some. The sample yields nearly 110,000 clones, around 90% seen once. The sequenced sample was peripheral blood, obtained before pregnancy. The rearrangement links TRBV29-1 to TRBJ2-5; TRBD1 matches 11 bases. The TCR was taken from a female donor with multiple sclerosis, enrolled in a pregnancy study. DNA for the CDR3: TGCAGCGTTGAAACGGGACAGGGGGGAGAGACCCAGTACTTC. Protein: CSVETGQGGETQYF.